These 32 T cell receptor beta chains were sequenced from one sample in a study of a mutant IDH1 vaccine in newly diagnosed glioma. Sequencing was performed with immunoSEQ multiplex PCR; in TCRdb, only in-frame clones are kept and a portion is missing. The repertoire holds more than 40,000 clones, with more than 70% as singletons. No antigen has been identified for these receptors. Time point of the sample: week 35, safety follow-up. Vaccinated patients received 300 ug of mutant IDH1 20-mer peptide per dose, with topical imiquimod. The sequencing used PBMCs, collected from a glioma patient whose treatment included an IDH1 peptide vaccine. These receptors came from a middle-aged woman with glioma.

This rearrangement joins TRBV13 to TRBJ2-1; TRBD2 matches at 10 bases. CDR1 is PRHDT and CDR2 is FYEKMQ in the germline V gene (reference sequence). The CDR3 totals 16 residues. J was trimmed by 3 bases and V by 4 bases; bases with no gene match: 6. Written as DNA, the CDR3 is TGTGCCAGCAGCTCCGTCGAGCGGGGGGGCTACAATGAGCAGTTCTTC. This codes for CASSSVERGGYNEQFF. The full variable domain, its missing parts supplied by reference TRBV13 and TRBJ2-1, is AAGVIQSPRHLIKEKRETATLKCYPIPRHDTVYWYQQGPGQDPQFLISFYEKMQSDKGSIPDRFSAQQFSDYHSELNMSSLELGDSALYFCASSSVERGGYNEQFFGPGTRLTVL.

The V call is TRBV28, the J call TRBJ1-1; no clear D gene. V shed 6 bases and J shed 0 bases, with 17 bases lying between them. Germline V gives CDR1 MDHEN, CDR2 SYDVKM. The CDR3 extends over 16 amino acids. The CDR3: CASSSPSQQMNTEAFF. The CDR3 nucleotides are TGTGCCAGCAGCTCCCCTTCACAACAGATGAACACTGAAGCTTTCTTT. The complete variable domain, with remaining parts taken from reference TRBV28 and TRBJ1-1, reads DVKVTQSSRYLVKRTGEKVFLECVQDMDHENMFWYRQDPGLGLRLIYFSYDVKMKEKGDIPEGYSVSREKKERFSLILESASTNQTSMYLCASSSPSQQMNTEAFFGQGTRLTVV.

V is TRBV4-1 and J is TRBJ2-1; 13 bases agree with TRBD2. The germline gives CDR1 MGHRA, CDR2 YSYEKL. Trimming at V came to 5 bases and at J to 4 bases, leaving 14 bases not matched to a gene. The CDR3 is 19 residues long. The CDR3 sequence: CASSSGLAGALRTYNEQFF. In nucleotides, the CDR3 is TGCGCCAGCAGCTCCGGACTAGCGGGGGCCCTAAGGACTTACAATGAGCAGTTCTTC.

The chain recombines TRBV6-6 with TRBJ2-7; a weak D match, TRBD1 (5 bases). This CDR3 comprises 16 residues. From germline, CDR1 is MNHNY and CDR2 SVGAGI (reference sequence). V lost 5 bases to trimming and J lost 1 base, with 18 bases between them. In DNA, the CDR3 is TGTGCCAGCAGTCCACGCAAGGGCCCAGGGTCCTACGAGCAGTACTTC. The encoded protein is CASSPRKGPGSYEQYF.

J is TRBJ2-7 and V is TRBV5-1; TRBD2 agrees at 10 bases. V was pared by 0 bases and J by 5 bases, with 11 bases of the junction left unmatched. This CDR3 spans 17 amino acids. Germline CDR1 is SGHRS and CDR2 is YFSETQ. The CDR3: CASSLVSSGGPEDEQYF. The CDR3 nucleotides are TGCGCCAGCAGCTTGGTATCTAGCGGGGGTCCTGAGGACGAGCAGTACTTC.

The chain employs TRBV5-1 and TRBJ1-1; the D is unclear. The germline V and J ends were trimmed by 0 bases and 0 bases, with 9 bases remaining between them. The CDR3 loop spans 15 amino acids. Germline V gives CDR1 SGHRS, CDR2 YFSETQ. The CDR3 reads CASSLDYRMNTEAFF. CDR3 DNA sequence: TGCGCCAGCAGCTTGGATTACCGAATGAACACTGAAGCTTTCTTT.

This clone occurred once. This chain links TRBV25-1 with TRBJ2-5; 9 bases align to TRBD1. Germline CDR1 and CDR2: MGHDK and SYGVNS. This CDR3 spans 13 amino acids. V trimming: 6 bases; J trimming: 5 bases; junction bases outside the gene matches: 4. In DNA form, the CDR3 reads TGTGCCAGCAGACAGGGGGCATCGGAGACCCAGTACTTC. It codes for CASRQGASETQYF.

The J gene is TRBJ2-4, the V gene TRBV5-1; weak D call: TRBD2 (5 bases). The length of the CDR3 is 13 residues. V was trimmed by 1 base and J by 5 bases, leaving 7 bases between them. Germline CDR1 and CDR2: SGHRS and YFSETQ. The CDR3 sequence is CASSLQEENIQYF. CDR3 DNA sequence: TGCGCCAGCAGCTTGCAGGAGGAAAACATTCAGTACTTC.

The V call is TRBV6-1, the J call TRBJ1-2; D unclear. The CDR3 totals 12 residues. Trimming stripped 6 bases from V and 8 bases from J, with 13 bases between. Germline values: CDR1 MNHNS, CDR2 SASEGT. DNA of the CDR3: TGTGCCAGCAGATACAGTCAGAAGGGCTACACCTTC. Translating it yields CASRYSQKGYTF.

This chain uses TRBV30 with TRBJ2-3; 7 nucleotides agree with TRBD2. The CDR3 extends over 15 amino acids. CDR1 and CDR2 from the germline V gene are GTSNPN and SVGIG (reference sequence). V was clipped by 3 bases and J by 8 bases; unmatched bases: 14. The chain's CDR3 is CAWSSLAGEFVTQYF. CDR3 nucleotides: TGTGCCTGGAGCTCCTTGGCGGGAGAGTTCGTTACGCAGTATTTT. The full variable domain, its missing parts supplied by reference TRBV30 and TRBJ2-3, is SQTIHQWPATLVQPVGSPLSLECTVEGTSNPNLYWYRQAAGRGLQLLFYSVGIGQISSEVPQNLSASRPQDRQFILSSKKLLLSDSGFYLCAWSSLAGEFVTQYFGPGTRLTVL.

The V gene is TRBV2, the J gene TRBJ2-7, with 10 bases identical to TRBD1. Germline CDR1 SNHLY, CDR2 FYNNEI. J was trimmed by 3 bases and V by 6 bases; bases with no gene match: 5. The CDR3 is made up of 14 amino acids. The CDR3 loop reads CASRGTGESYEQYF. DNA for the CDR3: TGTGCCAGCAGGGGGACAGGGGAAAGCTACGAGCAGTACTTC.

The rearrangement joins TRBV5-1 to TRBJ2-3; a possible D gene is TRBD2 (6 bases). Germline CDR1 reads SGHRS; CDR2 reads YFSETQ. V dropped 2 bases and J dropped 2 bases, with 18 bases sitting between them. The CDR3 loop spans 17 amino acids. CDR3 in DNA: TGCGCCAGCAGCTTTTATGGAACTAGCAGACCCACAGATACGCAGTATTTT. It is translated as CASSFYGTSRPTDTQYF.

CDR3: CASSTEGQGAFNEQFF. CDR3 sequence (DNA): TGTGCCAGCAGCACAGAGGGACAGGGGGCCTTCAATGAGCAGTTCTTC. The genes are TRBV9 and TRBJ2-1; 12 positions match TRBD1. The CDR3 totals 16 residues. With V trimmed by 4 bases and J by 6 bases, 8 bases remained unmatched. Germline lookup yields CDR1 SGDLS and CDR2 YYNGEE.

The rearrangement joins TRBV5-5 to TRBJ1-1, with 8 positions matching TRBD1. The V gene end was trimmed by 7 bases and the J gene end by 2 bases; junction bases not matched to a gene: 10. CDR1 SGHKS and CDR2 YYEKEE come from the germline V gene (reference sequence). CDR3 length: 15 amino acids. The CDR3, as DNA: TGTGCCAGCGGACTGACAGGGGCCGAAAACACTGAAGCTTTCTTT. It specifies CASGLTGAENTEAFF.

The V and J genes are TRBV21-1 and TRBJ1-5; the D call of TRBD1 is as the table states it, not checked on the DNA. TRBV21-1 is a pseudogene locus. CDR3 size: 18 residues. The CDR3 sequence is CASSKRGQGPNGNQPQHF. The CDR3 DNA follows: TGTGCCAGCAGCAAACGCGGACAGGGCCCGAATGGCAATCAGCCCCAGCATTTT.

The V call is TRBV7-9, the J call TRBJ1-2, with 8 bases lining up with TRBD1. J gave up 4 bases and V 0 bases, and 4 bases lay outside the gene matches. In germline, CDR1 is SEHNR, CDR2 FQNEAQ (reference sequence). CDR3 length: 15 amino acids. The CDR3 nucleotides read TGTGCCAGCAGCTTAGCGGACAGGGCCGGCTATGGCTACACCTTC. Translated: CASSLADRAGYGYTF. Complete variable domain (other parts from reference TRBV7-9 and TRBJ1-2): DTGVSQNPRHKITKRGQNVTFRCDPISEHNRLYWYRQTLGQGPEFLTYFQNEAQLEKSRLLSDRFSAERPKGSFSTLEIQRTEQGDSAMYLCASSLADRAGYGYTFGSGTRLTVV.

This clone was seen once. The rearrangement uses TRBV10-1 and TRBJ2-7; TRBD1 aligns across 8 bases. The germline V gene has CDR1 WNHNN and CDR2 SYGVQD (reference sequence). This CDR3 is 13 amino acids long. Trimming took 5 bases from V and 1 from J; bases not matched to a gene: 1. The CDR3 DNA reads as TGCGCCAGCAGTCGGACAGGGTCCTACGAGCAGTACTTC. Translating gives CASSRTGSYEQYF.

CDR3 sequence: CASSPSVQGANYGYTF. Written as DNA, the CDR3 is TGTGCCAGCTCACCATCCGTCCAGGGGGCTAACTATGGCTACACCTTC. The rearrangement joins TRBV18 to TRBJ1-2; 7 nucleotides align to TRBD1. CDR3 length equals 16 residues. V lost 2 bases to trimming and J lost 0 bases; unmatched junction nucleotides: 6. Germline V gene sequence: CDR1 KGHSH, CDR2 LQKENI.

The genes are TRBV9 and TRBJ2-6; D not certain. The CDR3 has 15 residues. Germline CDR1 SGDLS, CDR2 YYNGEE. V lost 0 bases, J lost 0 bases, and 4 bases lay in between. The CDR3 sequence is CASSVGYSGANVLTF. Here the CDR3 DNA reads TGTGCCAGCAGCGTAGGGTACTCTGGGGCCAACGTCCTGACTTTC.

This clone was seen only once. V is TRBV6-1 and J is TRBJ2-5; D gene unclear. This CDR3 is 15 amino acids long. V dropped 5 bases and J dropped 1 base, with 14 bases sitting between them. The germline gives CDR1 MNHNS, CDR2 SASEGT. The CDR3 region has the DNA TGTGCCAGCAGTAAGTCGACGGTCACCCAAGAGACCCAGTACTTC. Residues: CASSKSTVTQETQYF.

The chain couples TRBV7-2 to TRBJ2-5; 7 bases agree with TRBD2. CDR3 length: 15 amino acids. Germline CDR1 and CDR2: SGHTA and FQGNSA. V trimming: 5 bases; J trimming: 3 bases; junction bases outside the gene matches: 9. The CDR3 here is CASSQDFAGEETQYF. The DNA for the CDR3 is TGTGCCAGCAGCCAGGACTTTGCGGGGGAAGAGACCCAGTACTTC.

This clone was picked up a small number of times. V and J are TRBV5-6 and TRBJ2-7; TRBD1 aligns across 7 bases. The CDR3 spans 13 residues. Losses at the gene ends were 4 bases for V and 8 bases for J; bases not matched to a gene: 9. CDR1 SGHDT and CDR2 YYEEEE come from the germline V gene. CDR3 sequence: CASSRDRVLKQYF. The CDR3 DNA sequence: TGTGCCAGCAGCCGGGACAGAGTCCTCAAGCAGTACTTC.

The chain's CDR3 is CASSSDRAGEKLFF. The DNA of the CDR3 is TGCGCCAGCAGTTCGGACAGGGCTGGAGAAAAACTGTTTTTT. The chain employs TRBV5-1 and TRBJ1-4, with 8 bases that match TRBD1. The CDR3 sequence is 14 residues long. From germline, CDR1 is SGHRS and CDR2 YFSETQ. V was pared by 5 bases and J by 8 bases, with 8 bases of the junction left unmatched. Combining the CDR3 with reference TRBV5-1 and TRBJ1-4 gives the whole variable domain KAGVTQTPRYLIKTRGQQVTLSCSPISGHRSVSWYQQTPGQGLQFLFEYFSETQRNKGNFPGRFSGRQFSNSRSEMNVSTLELGDSALYLCASSSDRAGEKLFFGSGTQLSVL.

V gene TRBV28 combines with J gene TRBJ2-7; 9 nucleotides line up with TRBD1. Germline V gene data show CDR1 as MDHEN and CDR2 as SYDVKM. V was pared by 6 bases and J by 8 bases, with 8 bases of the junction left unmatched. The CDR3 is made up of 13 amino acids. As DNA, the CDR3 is TGTGCCAGCAGAAGGGACAGGGTCTCGAAGCAGTACTTC. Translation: CASRRDRVSKQYF.

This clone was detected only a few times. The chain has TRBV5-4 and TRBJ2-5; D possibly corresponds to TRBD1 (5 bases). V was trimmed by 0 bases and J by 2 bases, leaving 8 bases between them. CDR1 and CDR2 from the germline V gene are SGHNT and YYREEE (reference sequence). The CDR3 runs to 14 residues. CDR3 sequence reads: CASSLASGQETQYF. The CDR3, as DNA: TGTGCCAGCAGCTTGGCGTCAGGGCAAGAGACCCAGTACTTC.

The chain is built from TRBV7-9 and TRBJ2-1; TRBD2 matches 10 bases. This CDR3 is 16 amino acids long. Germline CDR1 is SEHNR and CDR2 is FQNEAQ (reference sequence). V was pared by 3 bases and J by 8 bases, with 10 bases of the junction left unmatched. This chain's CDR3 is CASSFQTPSGSYEQFF. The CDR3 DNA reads TGTGCCAGCAGCTTCCAGACGCCTAGCGGGAGTTATGAGCAGTTCTTC.

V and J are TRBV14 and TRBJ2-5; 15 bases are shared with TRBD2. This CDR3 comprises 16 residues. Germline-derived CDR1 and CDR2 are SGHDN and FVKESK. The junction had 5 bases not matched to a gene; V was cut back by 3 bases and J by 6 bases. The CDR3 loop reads CASSQGLAGGIKTQYF. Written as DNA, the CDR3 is TGTGCCAGCAGCCAGGGACTAGCGGGAGGTATAAAGACCCAGTACTTC.

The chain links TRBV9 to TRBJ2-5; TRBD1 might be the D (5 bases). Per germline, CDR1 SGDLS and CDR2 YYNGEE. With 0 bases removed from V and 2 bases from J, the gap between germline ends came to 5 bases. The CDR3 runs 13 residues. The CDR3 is CASSVGQQETQYF. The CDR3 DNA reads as TGTGCCAGCAGCGTAGGACAGCAAGAGACCCAGTACTTC.

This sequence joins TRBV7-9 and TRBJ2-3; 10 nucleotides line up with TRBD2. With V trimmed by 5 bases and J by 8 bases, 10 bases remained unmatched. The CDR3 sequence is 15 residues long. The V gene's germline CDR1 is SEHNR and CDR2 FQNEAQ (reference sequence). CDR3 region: CASSPGRTSGFTQYF. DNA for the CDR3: TGTGCCAGCAGCCCCGGGAGGACTAGCGGTTTTACGCAGTATTTT.

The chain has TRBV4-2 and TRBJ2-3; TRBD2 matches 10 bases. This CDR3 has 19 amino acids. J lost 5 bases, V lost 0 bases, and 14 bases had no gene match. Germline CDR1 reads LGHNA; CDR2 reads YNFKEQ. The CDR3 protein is CASSQERGLAGATRDTQYF. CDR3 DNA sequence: TGTGCCAGCAGCCAAGAAAGGGGGCTAGCGGGGGCGACACGAGATACGCAGTATTTT.

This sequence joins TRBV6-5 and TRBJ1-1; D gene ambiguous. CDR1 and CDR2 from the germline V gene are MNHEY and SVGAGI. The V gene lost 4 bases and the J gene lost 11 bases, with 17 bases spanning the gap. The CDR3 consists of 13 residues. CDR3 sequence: CASSLKMGMRAFF. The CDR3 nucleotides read TGTGCCAGCAGTTTAAAGATGGGAATGCGGGCTTTCTTT.

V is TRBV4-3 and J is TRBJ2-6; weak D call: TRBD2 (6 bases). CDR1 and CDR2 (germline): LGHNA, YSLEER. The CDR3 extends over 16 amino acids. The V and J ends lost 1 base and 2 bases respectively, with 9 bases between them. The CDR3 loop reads CASSQAWGAGANVLTF. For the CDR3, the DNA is TGCGCCAGCAGCCAAGCTTGGGGGGCTGGGGCCAACGTCCTGACTTTC.